The rows below give T cell receptor beta chains drawn from one sample of a study of Graves' ophthalmopathy and Graves' hyperthyroidism. MiXCR was run by TCRdb on the multiplex PCR reads, yielding one entry per CDR3 protein. The table records 200,000 to 300,000 distinct CDR3 sequences, around 45% of them present only once. The sample was peripheral blood. The receptors here all came from an adult man with Graves' ophthalmopathy. The CDR3 runs from the conserved cysteine through the conserved F or W. A D gene is named only where the DNA matches it firmly. A clone size is listed for some rows: how often the clone was seen (once, few, many), or a class if it is expanded.

J	size	V	D	CDR3	DNA
TRBJ2-5	.	TRBV29-1	TRBD2	CSLAGGEETQYF	TGCAGCTTAGCGGGGGGGGAAGAGACCCAGTACTTC
TRBJ2-7	.	TRBV5-1	.	CASSLSQGGTYEQYF	TGCGCCAGCAGCTTGTCACAGGGAGGGACCTACGAGCAGTACTTC
TRBJ2-5	.	TRBV7-3	.	CASSLTLSGGRVQETQYF	TGTGCCAGCAGCTTAACGTTGTCGGGGGGCCGGGTACAAGAGACCCAGTACTTC
TRBJ1-4	few	TRBV6-6	.	CASSPDRNEKLFF	TGTGCCAGCAGCCCCGACAGAAATGAAAAACTGTTTTTT
TRBJ1-2	few	TRBV10-3	.	CAISEVPGQDYGYTF	TGTGCCATCAGTGAAGTGCCGGGACAAGACTATGGCTACACCTTC
TRBJ2-7	.	TRBV7-2	.	CASSPSRGEQYF	TGTGCCAGCAGCCCCTCTAGGGGCGAGCAGTACTTC
TRBJ1-2	many	TRBV18	.	CASSPTNYYGYTF	TGTGCCAGCTCACCAACCAATTACTATGGCTACACCTTC
TRBJ1-3	.	TRBV5-1	.	CASSLAPSFRGYGNTIYF	TGCGCCAGCAGCTTGGCCCCTTCGTTCAGGGGATATGGAAACACCATATATTTT
TRBJ2-2	.	TRBV7-9	.	CASSLFSGTTGELFF	TGTGCCAGCAGCTTATTTTCCGGGACAACCGGGGAGCTGTTTTTT
TRBJ2-5	few	TRBV20-1	.	CSARVENYETQYF	TGCAGTGCTAGAGTCGAAAATTACGAGACCCAGTACTTC
TRBJ2-2	.	TRBV24-1	TRBD1	CATSDPTRRDSGTGELFF	TGTGCCACCAGTGACCCTACCCGAAGGGACAGTGGTACCGGGGAGCTGTTTTTT
TRBJ2-2	once	TRBV4-2	.	CASSQEVGANTGELFF	TGTGCCAGCAGCCAAGAGGTGGGCGCGAACACCGGGGAGCTGTTTTTT
TRBJ1-3	few	TRBV20-1	.	CSARDGRQTGNTIYF	TGCAGTGCTAGAGATGGTCGGCAGACGGGAAACACCATATATTTT
TRBJ1-5	.	TRBV3-1	.	CASSQGGLGQPQHF	TGTGCCAGCAGCCAAGGGGGATTGGGGCAGCCCCAGCATTTT
TRBJ2-6	few	TRBV7-2	.	CASSSRDSGANVLTF	TGTGCCAGCAGCTCCAGAGACTCTGGGGCCAACGTCCTGACTTTC
TRBJ1-2	.	TRBV4-3	TRBD1	CASSLSVGQINYGYTF	TGCGCCAGCAGCTTGTCGGTGGGACAGATAAACTATGGCTACACCTTC
TRBJ1-2	.	TRBV6-6	.	CASLQNYGYTF	TGTGCCAGCCTCCAAAACTATGGCTACACCTTC
TRBJ2-7	.	TRBV5-1	TRBD1	CASSLAGQGANYEQYF	TGCGCCAGCAGCTTGGCGGGACAGGGGGCCAACTACGAGCAGTACTTC
TRBJ1-1	.	TRBV29-1	TRBD1	CSARTGVETEAFF	TGCAGCGCCAGGACAGGGGTGGAGACTGAAGCTTTCTTT
TRBJ2-7	.	TRBV10-1	.	CASSEAGAGEQYF	TGCGCCAGCAGTGAGGCAGGGGCCGGCGAGCAGTACTTC
TRBJ2-7	few	TRBV7-3	TRBD2	CASSLEGGRTYEQYF	TGTGCCAGCAGCTTAGAGGGCGGGAGAACTTACGAGCAGTACTTC
TRBJ2-5	few	TRBV7-9	.	CASSFGEAQYF	TGTGCCAGCAGCTTCGGAGAAGCCCAGTACTTC
TRBJ2-7	few	TRBV24-1	TRBD1	CATSDADRGSGEGEQYF	TGTGCCACCAGTGATGCTGACAGGGGGTCCGGCGAGGGCGAGCAGTACTTC
TRBJ2-7	.	TRBV20-1	.	CSAFRGGYNEQYF	TGCAGTGCTTTCCGGGGAGGTTACAATGAGCAGTACTTC
TRBJ1-5	.	TRBV20-1	TRBD1	CSASGQGRQPQHF	TGCAGTGCCTCGGGACAGGGGAGACAGCCCCAGCATTTT
TRBJ1-1	few	TRBV7-9	.	CASGFDRLNTEAFF	TGTGCCAGCGGCTTCGACAGGTTGAACACTGAAGCTTTCTTT
TRBJ1-1	few	TRBV9	.	CASSAEGFEDTEAFF	TGTGCCAGCAGCGCCGAGGGGTTTGAGGACACTGAAGCTTTCTTT
TRBJ1-6	many	TRBV7-7	.	CASSLNGYNSPLHF	TGTGCTAGCAGCTTAAATGGCTATAATTCACCCCTCCACTTT
TRBJ1-1	few	TRBV7-3	TRBD1	CASSQTGVATEAFF	TGTGCCAGCAGCCAGACAGGGGTAGCGACTGAAGCTTTCTTT
TRBJ1-2	many	TRBV16	.	CASSQLGGGYTF	TGTGCCAGCAGCCAACTGGGAGGGGGCTACACCTTC
TRBJ2-2	.	TRBV24-1	.	CATSPRRTANTGELFF	TGTGCCACCAGTCCTCGAAGGACAGCGAACACCGGGGAGCTGTTTTTT
TRBJ1-1	.	TRBV19	.	CASSLSRTVNTEAFF	TGTGCCAGTAGCCTCTCCCGGACGGTTAACACTGAAGCTTTCTTT
TRBJ1-2	few	TRBV10-3	TRBD1	CAISEGVQGNNGYTF	TGTGCCATCAGTGAAGGAGTACAGGGGAATAATGGCTACACCTTC
TRBJ2-7	.	TRBV5-6	.	CASSLTETTYEQYF	TGTGCCAGCAGCCTGACGGAAACTACCTACGAGCAGTACTTC
TRBJ2-7	few	TRBV7-9	TRBD2	CASSSGGVSYEQYF	TGTGCCAGCAGCTCGGGGGGGGTCTCCTACGAGCAGTACTTC
TRBJ1-1	few	TRBV24-1	.	CATSAPRPRSFF	TGTGCCACCAGTGCCCCCCGGCCGCGATCTTTCTTT
TRBJ1-2	.	TRBV24-1	TRBD1	CATSESDRGLYGYTF	TGTGCCACCAGTGAGAGCGACAGGGGGCTCTATGGCTACACCTTC
TRBJ2-2	.	TRBV20-1	TRBD2	CSSGRAGELFF	TGCAGCTCGGGGAGGGCCGGGGAGCTGTTTTTT
TRBJ2-5	few	TRBV6-2/TRBV6-3	.	CASNAPETQYF	TGTGCCAGCAACGCACCCGAAACCCAGTACTTC
TRBJ2-7	few	TRBV11-3	.	CASSFGRYHEQYF	TGTGCCAGCAGCTTTGGACGGTACCACGAGCAGTACTTC
TRBJ2-2	few	TRBV12-3/TRBV12-4	.	CASMAQGVKTGELFF	TGTGCCAGCATGGCACAGGGCGTAAAAACCGGGGAGCTGTTTTTT
TRBJ1-2	.	TRBV28	.	CASREGSGYTF	TGTGCCAGCAGGGAGGGGTCTGGCTACACCTTC